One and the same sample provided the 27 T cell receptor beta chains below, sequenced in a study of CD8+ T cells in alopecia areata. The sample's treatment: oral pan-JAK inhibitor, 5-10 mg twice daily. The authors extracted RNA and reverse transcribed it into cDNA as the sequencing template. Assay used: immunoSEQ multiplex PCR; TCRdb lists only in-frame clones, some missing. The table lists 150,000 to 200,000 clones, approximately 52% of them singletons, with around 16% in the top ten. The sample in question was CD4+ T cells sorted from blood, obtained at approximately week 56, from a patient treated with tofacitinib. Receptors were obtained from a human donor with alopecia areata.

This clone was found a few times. The CDR3 loop is CASSKAVGAQETQYF. DNA of the CDR3: TGTGCCAGCAGCAAAGCCGTGGGAGCCCAAGAGACCCAGTACTTC. V usage is TRBV4-2 and J usage is TRBJ2-5, with D possibly matching TRBD2 (5 bases). This CDR3 region has 15 residues. The germline V and J ends were trimmed by 5 bases and 1 base, with 14 bases remaining between them. From germline, CDR1 is LGHNA and CDR2 YNFKEQ.

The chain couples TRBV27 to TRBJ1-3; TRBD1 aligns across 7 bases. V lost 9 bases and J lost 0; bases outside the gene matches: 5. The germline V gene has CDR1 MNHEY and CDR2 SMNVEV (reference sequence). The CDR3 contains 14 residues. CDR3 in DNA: TGTGCCAGTTCGACAGGGCTCTCTGGAAACACCATATATTTT. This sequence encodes CASSTGLSGNTIYF.

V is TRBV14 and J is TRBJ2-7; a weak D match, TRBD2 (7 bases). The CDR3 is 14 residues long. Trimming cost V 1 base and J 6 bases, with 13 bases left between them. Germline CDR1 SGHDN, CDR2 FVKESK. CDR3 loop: CASSQAAGAGEQYF. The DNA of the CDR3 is TGTGCCAGCAGCCAAGCGGCGGGGGCGGGCGAGCAGTACTTC.

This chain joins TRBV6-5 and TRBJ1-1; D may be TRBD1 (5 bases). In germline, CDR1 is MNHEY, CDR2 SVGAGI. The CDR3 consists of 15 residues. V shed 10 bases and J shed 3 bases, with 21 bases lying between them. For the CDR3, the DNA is TGTGCCACCATGCGGGGAGGGGTATTGGACACTGAAGCTTTCTTT. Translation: CATMRGGVLDTEAFF.

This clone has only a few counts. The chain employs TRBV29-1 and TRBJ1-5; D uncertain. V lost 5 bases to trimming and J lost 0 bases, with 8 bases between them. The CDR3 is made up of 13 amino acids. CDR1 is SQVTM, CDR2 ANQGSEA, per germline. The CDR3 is CSVRMNSNQPQHF. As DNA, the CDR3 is TGCAGCGTTCGGATGAATAGCAATCAGCCCCAGCATTTT.

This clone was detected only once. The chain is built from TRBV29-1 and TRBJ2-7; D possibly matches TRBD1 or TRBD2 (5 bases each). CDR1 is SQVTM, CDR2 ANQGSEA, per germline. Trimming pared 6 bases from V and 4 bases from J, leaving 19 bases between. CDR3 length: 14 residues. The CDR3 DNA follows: TGCAGCGTAGGGGACGTTCTCAACGCTTACGAGCAGTACTTC. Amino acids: CSVGDVLNAYEQYF.

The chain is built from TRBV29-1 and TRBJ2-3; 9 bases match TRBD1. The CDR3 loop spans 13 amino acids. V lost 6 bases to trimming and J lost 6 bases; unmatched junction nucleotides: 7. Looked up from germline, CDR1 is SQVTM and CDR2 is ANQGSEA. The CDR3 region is CSVPGQGADTQYF. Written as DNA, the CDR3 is TGCAGCGTCCCGGGACAGGGTGCCGATACGCAGTATTTT.

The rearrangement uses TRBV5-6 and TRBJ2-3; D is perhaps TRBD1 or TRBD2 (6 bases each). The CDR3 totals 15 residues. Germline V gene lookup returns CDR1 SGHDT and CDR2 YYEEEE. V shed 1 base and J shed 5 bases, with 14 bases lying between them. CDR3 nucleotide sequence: TGTGCCAGCAGCTTGAGTAGAGGGGGGCTAGATACGCAGTATTTT. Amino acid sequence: CASSLSRGGLDTQYF.

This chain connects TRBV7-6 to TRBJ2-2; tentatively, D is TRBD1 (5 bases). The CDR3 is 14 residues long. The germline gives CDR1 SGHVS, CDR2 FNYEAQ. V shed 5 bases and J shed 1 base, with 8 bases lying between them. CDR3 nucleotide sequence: TGTGCCAGCAGCCCAACAGGGAACACCGGGGAGCTGTTTTTT. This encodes CASSPTGNTGELFF.

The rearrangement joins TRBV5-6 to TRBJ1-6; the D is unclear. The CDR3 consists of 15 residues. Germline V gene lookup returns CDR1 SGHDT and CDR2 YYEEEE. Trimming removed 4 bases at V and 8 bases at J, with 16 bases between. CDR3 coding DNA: TGTGCCAGCAGCCTCGTCAGTCGGGTCGATTCACCCCTCCACTTT. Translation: CASSLVSRVDSPLHF. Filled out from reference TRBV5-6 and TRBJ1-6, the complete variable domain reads DAGVTQSPTHLIKTRGQQVTLRCSPKSGHDTVSWYQQALGQGPQFIFQYYEEEERQRGNFPDRFSGHQFPNYSSELNVNALLLGDSALYLCASSLVSRVDSPLHFGNGTRLTVT.

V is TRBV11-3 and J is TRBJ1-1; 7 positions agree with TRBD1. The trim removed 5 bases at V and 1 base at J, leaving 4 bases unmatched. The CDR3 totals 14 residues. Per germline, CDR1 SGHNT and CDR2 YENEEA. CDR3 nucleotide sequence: TGTGCCAGCAGCCCACGACAGGGGAACACTGAAGCTTTCTTT. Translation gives CASSPRQGNTEAFF.

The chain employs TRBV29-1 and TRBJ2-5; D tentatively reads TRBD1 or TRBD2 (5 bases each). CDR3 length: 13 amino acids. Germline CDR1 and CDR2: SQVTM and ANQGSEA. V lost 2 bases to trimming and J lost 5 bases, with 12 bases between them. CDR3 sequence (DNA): TGCAGCGTTGAACGCAGGGTAGCGGAGACCCAGTACTTC. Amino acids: CSVERRVAETQYF.

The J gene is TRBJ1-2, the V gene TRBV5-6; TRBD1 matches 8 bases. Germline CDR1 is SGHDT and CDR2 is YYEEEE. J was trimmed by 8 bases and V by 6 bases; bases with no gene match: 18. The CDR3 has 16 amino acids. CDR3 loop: CASISIEARGPQGYTF. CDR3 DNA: TGTGCCAGCATCTCGATTGAGGCCAGGGGGCCACAAGGCTACACCTTC.

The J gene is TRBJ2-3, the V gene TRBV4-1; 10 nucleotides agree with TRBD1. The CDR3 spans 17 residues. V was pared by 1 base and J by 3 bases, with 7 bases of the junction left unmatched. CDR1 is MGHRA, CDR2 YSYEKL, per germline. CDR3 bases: TGCGCCAGCAGCCAAGTCCGGGACAGGGGCGGGACAGATACGCAGTATTTT. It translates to CASSQVRDRGGTDTQYF.

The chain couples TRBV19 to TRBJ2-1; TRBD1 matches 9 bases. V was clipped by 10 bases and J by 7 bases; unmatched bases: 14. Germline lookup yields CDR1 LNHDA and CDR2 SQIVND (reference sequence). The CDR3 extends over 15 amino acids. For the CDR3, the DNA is TGTGCCACTCTCGGGGGGACAGGGACGGGGAATGAGCAGTTCTTC. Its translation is CATLGGTGTGNEQFF.

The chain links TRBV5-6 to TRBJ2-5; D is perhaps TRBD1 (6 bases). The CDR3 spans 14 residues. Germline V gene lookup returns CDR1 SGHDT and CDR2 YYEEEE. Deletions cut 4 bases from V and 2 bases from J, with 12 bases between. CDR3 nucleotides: TGTGCCAGCAGCCTCCCGGGACAACAAGAGACCCAGTACTTC. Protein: CASSLPGQQETQYF.

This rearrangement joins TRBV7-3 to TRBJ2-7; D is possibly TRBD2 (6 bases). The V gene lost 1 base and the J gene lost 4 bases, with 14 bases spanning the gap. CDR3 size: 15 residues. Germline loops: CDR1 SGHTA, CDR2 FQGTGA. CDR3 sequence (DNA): TGTGCCAGCAGCTTAAGTCAACTAGCTTGGTACGAGCAGTACTTC. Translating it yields CASSLSQLAWYEQYF.

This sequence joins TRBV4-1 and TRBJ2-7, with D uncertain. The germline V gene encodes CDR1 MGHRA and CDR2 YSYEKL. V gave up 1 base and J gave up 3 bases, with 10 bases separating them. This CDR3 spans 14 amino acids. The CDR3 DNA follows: TGCGCCAGCAGCCAAGGGGTGGTCGGCTACGAGCAGTACTTC. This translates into CASSQGVVGYEQYF.

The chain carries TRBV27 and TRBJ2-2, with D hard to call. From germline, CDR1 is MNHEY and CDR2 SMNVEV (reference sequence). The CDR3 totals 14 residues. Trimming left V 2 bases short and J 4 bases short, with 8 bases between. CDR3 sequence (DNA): TGTGCCAGCAGTTTAAGGCGACTCACCGGGGAGCTGTTTTTT. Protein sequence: CASSLRRLTGELFF.

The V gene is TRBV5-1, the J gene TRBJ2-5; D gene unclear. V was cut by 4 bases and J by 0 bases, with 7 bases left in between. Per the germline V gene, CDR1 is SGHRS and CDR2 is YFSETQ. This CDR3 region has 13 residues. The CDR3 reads CASSLQYQETQYF. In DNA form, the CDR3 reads TGCGCCAGCAGCCTTCAGTACCAAGAGACCCAGTACTTC.

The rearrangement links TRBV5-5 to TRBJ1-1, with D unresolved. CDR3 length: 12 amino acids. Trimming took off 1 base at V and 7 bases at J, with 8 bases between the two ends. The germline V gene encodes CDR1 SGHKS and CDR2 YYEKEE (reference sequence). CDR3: CASSLSTIEAFF. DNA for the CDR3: TGTGCCAGCAGCTTGAGCACAATTGAAGCTTTCTTT.

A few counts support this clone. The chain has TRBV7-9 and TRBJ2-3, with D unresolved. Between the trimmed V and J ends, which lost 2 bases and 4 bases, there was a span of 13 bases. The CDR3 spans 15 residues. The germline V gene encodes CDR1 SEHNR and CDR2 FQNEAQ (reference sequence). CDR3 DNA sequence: TGTGCCAGCAGCTTATACGTGGGTTCTCCAGATACGCAGTATTTT. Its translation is CASSLYVGSPDTQYF.

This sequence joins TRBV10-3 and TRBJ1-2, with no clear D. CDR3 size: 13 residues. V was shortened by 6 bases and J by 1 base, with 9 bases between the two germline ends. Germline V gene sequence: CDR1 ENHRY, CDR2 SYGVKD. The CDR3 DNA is TGTGCCATCAGCTCGCCAGTTAACTATGGCTACACCTTC. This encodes CAISSPVNYGYTF.

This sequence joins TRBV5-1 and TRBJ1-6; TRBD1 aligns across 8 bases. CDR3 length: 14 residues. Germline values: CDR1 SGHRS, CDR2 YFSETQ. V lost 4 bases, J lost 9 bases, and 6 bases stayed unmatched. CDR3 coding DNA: TGCGCCAGCAGCCCCGGACAGGGCAGTTCACCCCTCCACTTT. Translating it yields CASSPGQGSSPLHF.

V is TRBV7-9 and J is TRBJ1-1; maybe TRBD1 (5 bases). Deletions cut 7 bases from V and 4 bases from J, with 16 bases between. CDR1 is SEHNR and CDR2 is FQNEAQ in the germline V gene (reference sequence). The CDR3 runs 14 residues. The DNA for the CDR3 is TGTGCCAGCACCGAGGGGCTAATTGCCACTGAAGCTTTCTTT. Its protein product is CASTEGLIATEAFF. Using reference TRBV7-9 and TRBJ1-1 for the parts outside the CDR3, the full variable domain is DTGVSQNPRHKITKRGQNVTFRCDPISEHNRLYWYRQTLGQGPEFLTYFQNEAQLEKSRLLSDRFSAERPKGSFSTLEIQRTEQGDSAMYLCASTEGLIATEAFFGQGTRLTVV.

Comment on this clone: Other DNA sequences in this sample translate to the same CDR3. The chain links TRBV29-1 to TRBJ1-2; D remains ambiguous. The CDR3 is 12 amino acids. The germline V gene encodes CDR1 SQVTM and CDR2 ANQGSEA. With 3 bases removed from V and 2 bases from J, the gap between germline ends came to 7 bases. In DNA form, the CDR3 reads TGCAGCGTTGAGGAGGGCAACTATGGCTACACCTTC. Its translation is CSVEEGNYGYTF.

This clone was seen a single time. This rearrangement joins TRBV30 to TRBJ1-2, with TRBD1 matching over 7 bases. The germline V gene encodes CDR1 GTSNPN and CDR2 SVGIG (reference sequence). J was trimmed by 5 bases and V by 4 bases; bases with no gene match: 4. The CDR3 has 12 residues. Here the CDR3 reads CAWNRGEYGYTF. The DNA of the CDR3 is TGTGCCTGGAACAGGGGCGAATATGGCTACACCTTC.